One and the same sample provided the 25 T cell receptor beta chains below, sequenced in a study of brain T cells in children with intractable seizures. Sequencing used immunoSEQ multiplex PCR; TCRdb keeps in-frame clones, though not all of them. The repertoire consists of around 80,000 clones, with about 90% occurring once and the leading ten covering around 24%. This material consisted of peripheral blood, taken at surgery. These receptors were obtained from a girl aged 2-9 years with Rasmussen encephalitis and intractable seizures.

The chain combines TRBV3-1 (or the pseudogene TRBV3-2) with TRBJ2-1; 16 bases agree with TRBD2. The V gene's germline CDR1 is LGHDT and CDR2 YNNKEL (reference sequence). The J segment lost 4 bases and the V segment lost 4 bases, leaving 4 bases of the junction unmatched. The CDR3 covers 17 residues. CDR3 in DNA: TGTGCCAGCAGCCCGGGACTAGCGGGAGGGAGGTACAATGAGCAGTTCTTC. It yields the protein CASSPGLAGGRYNEQFF.

V and J are TRBV27 and TRBJ2-7, with TRBD1 matching over 8 bases. Germline V CDR1 and CDR2: MNHEY, SMNVEV (reference sequence). This CDR3 has 14 residues. Trimming cost V 4 bases and J 3 bases; bases outside gene matches: 5. CDR3 sequence: CASSSTGVGYEQYF. CDR3 nucleotides: TGTGCCAGCAGTTCGACAGGGGTCGGCTACGAGCAGTACTTC.

The rearrangement uses TRBV21-1 and TRBJ1-4; no DNA check was done on the table's D call, TRBD1. TRBV21-1 is a pseudogene segment. CDR3 length: 15 residues. The CDR3 loop reads CASSGPTATNEKLFF. The DNA for the CDR3 is TGTGCCAGCAGCGGCCCGACAGCAACTAATGAAAAACTGTTTTTT.

This chain links TRBV5-4 with TRBJ1-2; 7 bases align to TRBD1. Germline V lookup: CDR1 SGHNT, CDR2 YYREEE (reference sequence). This CDR3 comprises 14 residues. V lost 4 bases, J lost 4 bases, and 7 bases stayed unmatched. CDR3 sequence (DNA): TGTGCCAGCAGCGCTAGACAGGGACCCTATGGCTACACCTTC. Protein product: CASSARQGPYGYTF.

The chain combines TRBV6-5 with TRBJ1-1, with TRBD1 as a possible D gene (5 bases). Germline V lookup: CDR1 MNHEY, CDR2 SVGAGI. The CDR3 covers 14 residues. V lost 9 bases to trimming and J lost 5 bases, with 19 bases between them. The DNA of the CDR3 is TGTGCCAGTAATGAGGCGGGGGGTCGGACTGAAGCTTTCTTT. Amino acids: CASNEAGGRTEAFF.

Concerning this clone: The junction departs from germline at one end; a sequencing error may be responsible. The chain links TRBV29-1 to TRBJ2-7; the D gene is possibly TRBD1 (5 bases). The CDR3 length is 11 residues. Germline V lookup: CDR1 SQVTM, CDR2 ANQGSEA. This CDR3 is CSVEDRTGPNF. Here the CDR3 DNA reads TGCAGCGTTGAAGATCGTACAGGTCCGAACTTC.

This chain connects TRBV24-1 to TRBJ2-1; 8 bases are shared with TRBD2. V lost 5 bases, J lost 8 bases, and 16 bases stayed unmatched. Germline V gene data show CDR1 as KGHDR and CDR2 as SFDVKD. This CDR3 is built from 17 residues. This CDR3 reads CATSANAGGVGGDEQFF. As DNA, the CDR3 is TGTGCCACCAGTGCAAACGCGGGGGGCGTGGGAGGCGATGAGCAGTTCTTC.

The chain has TRBV19 and TRBJ2-5; D perhaps matches TRBD1 (5 bases). This CDR3 has 14 residues. Germline assignment: CDR1 LNHDA and CDR2 SQIVND (reference sequence). The V gene lost 1 base and the J gene lost 2 bases, with 8 bases spanning the gap. The CDR3 region has the DNA TGTGCCAGTAGTATAGGGACAATACAAGAGACCCAGTACTTC. Translation: CASSIGTIQETQYF.

In this sample, this clone turned up once. The genes are TRBV6-5 and TRBJ1-2, with D tentatively TRBD1 (5 bases). Germline values: CDR1 MNHEY, CDR2 SVGAGI. Trimming left V 6 bases short and J 5 bases short, with 7 bases between. The length of the CDR3 is 11 residues. CDR3 sequence (DNA): TGTGCCAGCAGGGGGCCTTATGGCTACACCTTC. This gives the protein CASRGPYGYTF.

The genes are TRBV7-9 and TRBJ1-3, with D perhaps matching TRBD1 (6 bases). The CDR3 sequence is 15 residues long. Trimming shortened V by 2 bases and J by 2 bases, and 10 bases separated the two germline ends. CDR1 and CDR2 (germline): SEHNR, FQNEAQ (reference sequence). For the CDR3, the DNA is TGTGCCAGCAGCTTAACACAGGGAACTGGAAACACCATATATTTT. It encodes CASSLTQGTGNTIYF.

The chain couples TRBV6-5 to TRBJ1-4; tentatively, D is TRBD1 (6 bases). Deletions cut 2 bases from V and 10 bases from J, with 20 bases between. Germline CDR1 is MNHEY and CDR2 is SVGAGI. The CDR3 loop spans 16 amino acids. In DNA form, the CDR3 reads TGTGCCAGCAGTTACGCCTTAAAGCCTCAGGGGAGAAAACTGTTTTTT. Translated, it gives CASSYALKPQGRKLFF.

This chain links TRBV2 with TRBJ2-7; 7 bases align to TRBD1. The CDR3 totals 15 residues. CDR1 is SNHLY, CDR2 FYNNEI, per germline. Trimming cost V 7 bases and J 0 bases; bases outside gene matches: 9. CDR3: CASTTGASDSYEQYF. CDR3 in DNA: TGTGCCAGCACCACAGGGGCGAGCGACTCCTACGAGCAGTACTTC. Combining the CDR3 with reference TRBV2 and TRBJ2-7 gives the whole variable domain EPEVTQTPSHQVTQMGQEVILRCVPISNHLYFYWYRQILGQKVEFLVSFYNNEISEKSEIFDDQFSVERPDGSNFTLKIRSTKLEDSAMYFCASTTGASDSYEQYFGPGTRLTVT.

The chain couples TRBV7-2 to TRBJ2-5; no reliable D call. The CDR3 is made up of 15 amino acids. Germline V lookup: CDR1 SGHTA, CDR2 FQGNSA. Trimming cost V 5 bases and J 4 bases, with 17 bases left between them. CDR3: CASSQALVASETQYF. In DNA form, the CDR3 reads TGTGCCAGCAGCCAAGCATTAGTCGCCTCAGAGACCCAGTACTTC.

The count of this clone is one. The CDR3 bases are TGTGCCAGCAGCGTAAATCAAGGGGGCCTCACAGATACGCAGTATTTT. Amino acids: CASSVNQGGLTDTQYF. The chain carries TRBV9 and TRBJ2-3; the match to TRBD1 covers 7 bases. The V gene end was trimmed by 1 base and the J gene end by 2 bases; junction bases not matched to a gene: 7. In germline, CDR1 is SGDLS, CDR2 YYNGEE. The CDR3 is 16 amino acids.

This rearrangement joins TRBV18 to TRBJ1-2; tentative D call: TRBD1 (5 bases). V was clipped by 4 bases and J by 4 bases, with 13 bases between them. The CDR3 is made up of 14 amino acids. Germline-derived CDR1 and CDR2 are KGHSH and LQKENI. CDR3 amino acids: CASSRKETVYGYTF. The CDR3 region has the DNA TGTGCCAGCTCACGAAAAGAGACAGTCTATGGCTACACCTTC.

The rearrangement links TRBV6-1 to TRBJ1-2; D uncertain. The CDR3 has 13 amino acids. V lost 2 bases, J lost 4 bases, and 8 bases lay in between. The germline V gene encodes CDR1 MNHNS and CDR2 SASEGT. The CDR3 coding sequence is TGTGCCAGCAGTGAAAGTAGGAGCTATGGCTACACCTTC. It specifies CASSESRSYGYTF.

The chain recombines TRBV27 with TRBJ2-2, with 13 bases lining up with TRBD2. Germline V lookup: CDR1 MNHEY, CDR2 SMNVEV (reference sequence). The CDR3 consists of 14 residues. Unmatched junction bases numbered 3, after V lost 6 bases and J lost 8 bases. The CDR3 protein is CASRLAGGPGELFF. CDR3 coding DNA: TGTGCCAGCAGACTAGCGGGGGGGCCTGGGGAGCTGTTTTTT.

The chain carries TRBV5-1 and TRBJ1-1; TRBD1 matches at 10 bases. The germline V gene has CDR1 SGHRS and CDR2 YFSETQ. This CDR3 region has 16 residues. Trimming took 3 bases from V and 0 from J; bases not matched to a gene: 5. The CDR3 DNA reads as TGCGCCAGCAGCTCGACCGGGACAGGGGTGAACACTGAAGCTTTCTTT. Translation: CASSSTGTGVNTEAFF. Combining the CDR3 with reference TRBV5-1 and TRBJ1-1 gives the whole variable domain KAGVTQTPRYLIKTRGQQVTLSCSPISGHRSVSWYQQTPGQGLQFLFEYFSETQRNKGNFPGRFSGRQFSNSRSEMNVSTLELGDSALYLCASSSTGTGVNTEAFFGQGTRLTVV.

The chain joins TRBV6-5 to TRBJ2-7, with 13 bases identical to TRBD2. The CDR3 runs to 13 residues. V lost 9 bases, J lost 3 bases, and 2 bases stayed unmatched. The germline gives CDR1 MNHEY, CDR2 SVGAGI. The CDR3 loop reads CASRTSGSYEQYF. The CDR3 nucleotides are TGTGCCAGTAGGACTAGCGGGAGCTACGAGCAGTACTTC.

The CDR3 region is CASSSGPNTEAFF. CDR3 in DNA: TGTGCCAGCAGCTCGGGACCGAACACTGAAGCTTTCTTT. V and J are TRBV7-3 and TRBJ1-1, with D perhaps TRBD1 (5 bases). This CDR3 region has 13 residues. With 4 bases removed from V and 1 base from J, the gap between germline ends came to 7 bases. Per the germline V gene, CDR1 is SGHTA and CDR2 is FQGTGA. The full variable domain, completed using reference TRBV7-3 and TRBJ1-1, is GAGVSQTPSNKVTEKGKYVELRCDPISGHTALYWYRQSLGQGPEFLIYFQGTGAADDSGLPNDRFFAVRPEGSVSTLKIQRTERGDSAVYLCASSSGPNTEAFFGQGTRLTVV.

The chain is built from TRBV29-1 and TRBJ2-4, with D unclear. Germline CDR1 and CDR2: SQVTM and ANQGSEA. The CDR3 is made up of 10 amino acids. The V end was cut by 4 bases, the J end by 9 bases, with 7 bases between. The CDR3 nucleotides are TGCAGCGTTGTCGTGACCATTCAGTACTTC. Encoded protein: CSVVVTIQYF. Full variable domain (missing parts from reference TRBV29-1 and TRBJ2-4): SAVISQKPSRDICQRGTSLTIQCQVDSQVTMMFWYRQQPGQSLTLIATANQGSEATYESGFVIDKFPISRPNLTFSTLTVSNMSPEDSSIYLCSVVVTIQYFGAGTRLSVL.

This chain joins TRBV19 and TRBJ1-5; 10 positions agree with TRBD1. Germline V gene sequence: CDR1 LNHDA, CDR2 SQIVND (reference sequence). V trimming: 3 bases; J trimming: 2 bases; junction bases outside the gene matches: 1. This CDR3 contains 15 residues. The CDR3 region is CASSMTGGGNQPQHF. CDR3 bases: TGTGCCAGTAGTATGACAGGGGGCGGCAATCAGCCCCAGCATTTT.

The CDR3 coding sequence is TGTGCCAGCTCACCGATTCTCCCGAGCCAAGGACCCCCTAGACCCCTCCACTTT. It translates to CASSPILPSQGPPRPLHF. The chain combines TRBV18 with TRBJ1-6; D is uncertain. The CDR3 runs 18 residues. Germline V lookup: CDR1 KGHSH, CDR2 LQKENI. V was cut by 3 bases and J by 12 bases, with 27 bases left in between.

This clone appeared a single time. The V gene is TRBV3-1 (or the pseudogene TRBV3-2), the J gene TRBJ1-3; TRBD1 is a possible D gene (5 bases). V gave up 1 base and J gave up 0 bases, with 16 bases separating them. Per germline, CDR1 LGHDT and CDR2 YNNKEL (reference sequence). This CDR3 region has 18 residues. CDR3 in amino acids: CASSQVRIGTGSGNTIYF. DNA for the CDR3: TGTGCCAGCAGCCAAGTGCGCATCGGAACAGGCTCTGGAAACACCATATATTTT.

In nucleotides, the CDR3 is TGTGCCAGCAAGGGGTCTGGAAACACCATATATTTT. As protein: CASKGSGNTIYF. The V call is TRBV6-6, the J call TRBJ1-3; perhaps TRBD1 as D (5 bases). Per germline, CDR1 MNHNY and CDR2 SVGAGI (reference sequence). V lost 7 bases to trimming and J lost 1 base, with 5 bases between them. The CDR3 spans 12 residues.